What follows describes a single T cell receptor beta chain. CDR1 and CDR2 from the germline V gene are MNHNY and SVGAGI (reference sequence). The CDR3 length is 14 residues. Trimming took 7 bases from V and 5 from J; bases not matched to a gene: 10. The data belong to a study of blood T cell repertoires in COVID-19. Study-wide background: Spain, Italy and the United States supplied samples that represented acute and convalescent COVID-19. Sources were T cells, B-cell-depleted T cells, or PBMCs; the material itself was cDNA or gDNA.

In the original workflow: Nucleated cell number was recorded as an estimate derived from reference gene primer amplification. Profiling relied on immunoSEQ multiplex PCR, and the TCRdb table lists in-frame clones only, not all of them. V, J and clone size are those of that table, while D and trimming were read from the DNA. The profile shows 110,000 or so clones, about 84% of them singletons. The rearrangement links TRBV6-6 to TRBJ2-5; 7 positions match TRBD2. The specimen sequenced was peripheral blood. The TCR sequence derives from a man aged 45-60 years with acute or convalescent COVID-19. The CDR3 region is CASTSPGGGETQYF. The CDR3 DNA reads TGTGCCAGCACCTCCCCTGGGGGGGGTGAGACCCAGTACTTC.